A selection of T cell receptor beta chains follows, all from one sample in a study of blood T cell repertoires in COVID-19. Measured with immunoSEQ multiplex PCR; TCRdb has only the in-frame clones, and not every one. This table holds more than 75,000 clones, around 90% found once. The sequencing sample was made of peripheral blood. The source of these receptors is a man aged 25 to 40 with acute or convalescent COVID-19. CDR3s include the opening cysteine and the closing phenylalanine or tryptophan. The D gene is left open where the match is weak. Size tells how often a clone was seen (once, few, many) or the class of an expanded clone, and some rows leave it out.

>TRBD1|-|TRBV7-9|TRBJ1-1
TGTGCCAGCAGATCCGGGACAGGGACTTCTAACACTGAAGCTTTCTTT
CASRSGTGTSNTEAFF
>-|-|TRBV28|TRBJ1-1
TGTGCCAGCAGGCGACCCAGGGGTGGAAACACTGAAGCTTTCTTT
CASRRPRGGNTEAFF
>TRBD1|-|TRBV18|TRBJ1-2
TGTGCCAGCTCACCGGACAGGGGCTCCTACACCTTC
CASSPDRGSYTF
>-|-|TRBV5-8|TRBJ1-2
TGTGCCAGCTTTTCGAGGGCCCCCCATAGGGTAGCCCCCTCATATGGCTACACCTTC
CASFSRAPHRVAPSYGYTF
>TRBD1|-|TRBV25-1|TRBJ1-1
TGTGCCAGCAAGACAGGGGGCGTTGCTTTCTTT
CASKTGGVAFF
>-|few|TRBV6-5|TRBJ1-1
TGTGCCAGCAGTTACTCGAAAGGGGTAGAAGCTTTCTTT
CASSYSKGVEAFF
>-|once|TRBV30|TRBJ1-6
TGTGCCTGGGGACGACTTAATTCACCCCTCCACTTT
CAWGRLNSPLHF
>-|few|TRBV12-3/TRBV12-4|TRBJ2-7
TGTGCCAGCAGGCGGGCCCTATACGAGCAGTACTTC
CASRRALYEQYF
>TRBD2|-|TRBV7-8|TRBJ2-7
TGTGCCAGCAGCCCTCCCGGGGGGAGGGCCTCCTACGAGCAGTACTTC
CASSPPGGRASYEQYF
>TRBD2|-|TRBV18|TRBJ2-2
TGTGCCAGCTCACCAACCCTAGCGGCGAACACCGGGGAGCTGTTTTTT
CASSPTLAANTGELFF
>-|-|TRBV5-6|TRBJ2-3
TGTGCCAGCAGCCGGGGGTCGACAGTTTACACAGATACGCAGTATTTT
CASSRGSTVYTDTQYF
>-|once|TRBV18|TRBJ1-5
TGTGCCAGCTCACTGGGCCAGGGCCCCAATCAGCCCCAGCATTTT
CASSLGQGPNQPQHF
>-|-|TRBV24-1|TRBJ2-3
TGTGCCACCAGTGATTCTCCATATTACGGGAGCGGGGATACGCAGTATTTT
CATSDSPYYGSGDTQYF
>-|-|TRBV11-3|TRBJ2-3
TGTGCCAGCAGCTTAGACCTCACAGATACGCAGTATTTT
CASSLDLTDTQYF
>TRBD1|-|TRBV18|TRBJ1-4
TGTGCCAGCTCACCGGTAACAGGGGTAGGAGAAAAACTGTTTTTT
CASSPVTGVGEKLFF
>-|-|TRBV19|TRBJ2-5
TGTGCCAGTACCGGGGCAAGGGGCGCGGGGGAGACCCAGTACTTC
CASTGARGAGETQYF
>-|once|TRBV6-5|TRBJ1-2
TGTGCCAGCAACGGGGGGAGCCTGGCCGGCTACACCTTC
CASNGGSLAGYTF
>-|once|TRBV7-2|TRBJ1-2
TGTGCCAGCAGCTTAGATCAGGGGTTATATGGCTACACCTTC
CASSLDQGLYGYTF
>TRBD1|-|TRBV3-1/TRBV3-2|TRBJ2-7
TGTGCCAGCAGCCAAGAGAAGTTGGGACAGAATATCTACGAGCAGTACTTC
CASSQEKLGQNIYEQYF
>TRBD2|-|TRBV5-4|TRBJ2-1
TGTGCCAGCAGCTCAACGACTAGCGGGCCAAATGAGCAGTTCTTC
CASSSTTSGPNEQFF
>-|few|TRBV6-1|TRBJ2-2
TGTGCCAGCAGTGAAGTGAGCGACACCGGGGAGCTGTTTTTT
CASSEVSDTGELFF
>-|-|TRBV19|TRBJ2-5
TGTGCCACTTCCGGGACACACCAAGAGACCCAGTACTTC
CATSGTHQETQYF
>TRBD1|once|TRBV27|TRBJ1-6
TGTGCCAGCAGTTCCAACAGGGGAGGTAATTCACCCCTCCACTTT
CASSSNRGGNSPLHF
>TRBD1|-|TRBV5-5|TRBJ2-7
TGTGCCAGCACCCGGACAGGGGGCTCCTACGAGCAGTACTTC
CASTRTGGSYEQYF
>TRBD1|-|TRBV27|TRBJ1-1
TGTGCCAGCAGTTTAGGGACAGGGGGAAACACTGAAGCTTTCTTT
CASSLGTGGNTEAFF
>TRBD1|-|TRBV27|TRBJ1-5
TGTGCCAGCAGTTTCGGACAGGGCGTTCAGCCCCAGCATTTT
CASSFGQGVQPQHF
>-|-|TRBV19|TRBJ2-3
TGTGCCAGTACGGAGGAGCCCGATACGCAGTATTTT
CASTEEPDTQYF
>TRBD2|-|TRBV28|TRBJ2-5
TGTGCCAGCAGTCTATCACCTTTCGGGAGGGACGAAGAGACCCAGTACTTC
CASSLSPFGRDEETQYF
>-|-|TRBV7-2|TRBJ2-1
TGTGCCAGCAGCTTTCCTCCCAATGAGCAGTTCTTC
CASSFPPNEQFF
>TRBD2|-|TRBV15|TRBJ2-1
TGTGCCACCAGCAGAGAACTTTTGAAACTAGCGGGCAATGAGCAGTTCTTC
CATSRELLKLAGNEQFF
>-|-|TRBV7-3|TRBJ2-6
TGTGCCAGCAGCTTAACGAGGTCCGTTGGGGCCAACGTCCTGACTTTC
CASSLTRSVGANVLTF
>-|-|TRBV19|TRBJ1-1
TGTGCCAGTAGTGCGACCAACAGGAACACTGAAGCTTTCTTT
CASSATNRNTEAFF
>-|-|TRBV10-3|TRBJ2-5
TGTGCCATCAGCGCCCTACAAGAGACCCAGTACTTC
CAISALQETQYF
>-|-|TRBV27|TRBJ2-4
TGTGCCAGCAAGCTAGCGCCTAATGGGAACATTCAGTACTTC
CASKLAPNGNIQYF
>-|once|TRBV5-1|TRBJ2-7
TGCGCCAGCAGCTTGGTTGGAGCTTACTCCTACGAGCAGTACTTC
CASSLVGAYSYEQYF
>-|-|TRBV7-2|TRBJ2-1
TGTGCCAGCAGCGCTCCCGGGGTCCCCCGTTACAATGAGCAGTTCTTC
CASSAPGVPRYNEQFF
>-|-|TRBV7-2|TRBJ2-7
TGTGCCAGCAGCTTAACTAGCTACGAGCAGTACTTC
CASSLTSYEQYF
>TRBD1|-|TRBV20-1|TRBJ2-2
TGCACAAGGGGGCCGGGCGGGGAGCTGTTTTTT
CTRGPGGELFF
>-|once|TRBV4-1|TRBJ1-6
TGCGCCAGCAGCCAAACAATTGGGGACATCCTCATCCACTTT
CASSQTIGDILIHF
>TRBD1|-|TRBV10-3|TRBJ2-2
TGTGCCATCAGTGACCCCGGGACAGGGGCTTACACCGGGGAGCTGTTTTTT
CAISDPGTGAYTGELFF
>TRBD1|-|TRBV18|TRBJ2-5
TGTGCCAGCTCGGTGACAGGGGGCGCAGAGACCCAGTACTTC
CASSVTGGAETQYF
>TRBD2|many|TRBV9|TRBJ2-1
TGTGCCAGCAGCGTAGAACTAGCGGGACTCTATGAGCAGTTCTTC
CASSVELAGLYEQFF
>TRBD2|-|TRBV20-1|TRBJ2-1
TGCAGTGCTAGTAGACTAGCGGGAGCCAGGGGCCGGGTTGAGCAGTTCTTC
CSASRLAGARGRVEQFF
>TRBD1|-|TRBV2|TRBJ2-2
TGTGCCAGCAAGGACAGGCGAACGAACACCGGGGAGCTGTTTTTT
CASKDRRTNTGELFF
>-|-|TRBV15|TRBJ1-5
TGTGCCACCAGCGACACACAGGGTTATCAGCCCCAGCATTTT
CATSDTQGYQPQHF
>TRBD2|-|TRBV11-3|TRBJ2-3
TGTGCCAGCAGCTCCTCGACTAGCGGTCTCACAGATACGCAGTATTTT
CASSSSTSGLTDTQYF